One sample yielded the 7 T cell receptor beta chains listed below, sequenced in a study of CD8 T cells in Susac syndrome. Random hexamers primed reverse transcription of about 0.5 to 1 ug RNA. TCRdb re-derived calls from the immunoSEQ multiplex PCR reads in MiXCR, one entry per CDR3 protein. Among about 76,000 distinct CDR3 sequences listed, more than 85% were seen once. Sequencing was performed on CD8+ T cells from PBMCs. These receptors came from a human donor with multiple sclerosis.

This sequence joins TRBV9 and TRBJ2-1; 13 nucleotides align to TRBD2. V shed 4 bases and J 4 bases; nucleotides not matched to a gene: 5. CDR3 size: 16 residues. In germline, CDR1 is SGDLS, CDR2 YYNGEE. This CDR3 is CASSPSGLAGYNEQFF. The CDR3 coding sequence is TGTGCCAGCAGCCCCTCGGGACTAGCGGGATACAATGAGCAGTTCTTC.

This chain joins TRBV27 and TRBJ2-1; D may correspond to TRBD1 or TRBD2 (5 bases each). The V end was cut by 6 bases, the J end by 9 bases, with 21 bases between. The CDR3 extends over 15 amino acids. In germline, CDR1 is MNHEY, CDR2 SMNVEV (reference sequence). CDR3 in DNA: TGTGCCAGCAGAACCGGGACCGAGCCCTACGGTGAGCAGTTCTTC. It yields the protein CASRTGTEPYGEQFF.

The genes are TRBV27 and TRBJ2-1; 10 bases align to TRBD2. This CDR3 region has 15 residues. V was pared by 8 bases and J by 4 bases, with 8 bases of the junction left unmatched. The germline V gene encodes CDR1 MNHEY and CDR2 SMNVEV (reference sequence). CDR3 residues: CASGTSGTVYNEQFF. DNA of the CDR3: TGTGCCAGCGGAACTAGCGGGACTGTTTACAATGAGCAGTTCTTC.

For the CDR3, the DNA is TGTGCCAGCAGCCCCTTAAGCGGGGGGAGAGATGAGCAGTTCTTC. This gives the protein CASSPLSGGRDEQFF. The J gene is TRBJ2-1, the V gene TRBV3-1, with TRBD2 identical over 9 bases. Trimming took 4 bases from V and 8 from J; bases not matched to a gene: 9. The CDR3 has 15 residues. Germline V lookup: CDR1 LGHDT, CDR2 YNNKEL (reference sequence).

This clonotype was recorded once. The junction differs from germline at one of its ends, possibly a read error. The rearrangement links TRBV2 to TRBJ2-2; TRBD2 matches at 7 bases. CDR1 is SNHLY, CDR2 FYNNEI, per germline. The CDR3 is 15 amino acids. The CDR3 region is CASIEAGRNTGELFF. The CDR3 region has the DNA TGTGCCAGCATTGAAGCGGGGCGCAACACCGGGGAGCTGTTTTTT.

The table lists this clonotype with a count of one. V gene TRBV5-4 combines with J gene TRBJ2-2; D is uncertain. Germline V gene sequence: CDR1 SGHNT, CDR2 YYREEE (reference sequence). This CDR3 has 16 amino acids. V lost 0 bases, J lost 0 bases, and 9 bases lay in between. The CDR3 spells CASSLETRANTGELFF. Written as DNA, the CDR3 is TGTGCCAGCAGCTTGGAGACGCGAGCGAACACCGGGGAGCTGTTTTTT. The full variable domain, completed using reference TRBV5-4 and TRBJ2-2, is ETGVTQSPTHLIKTRGQQVTLRCSSQSGHNTVSWYQQALGQGPQFIFQYYREEENGRGNFPPRFSGLQFPNYSSELNVNALELDDSALYLCASSLETRANTGELFFGEGSRLTVL.

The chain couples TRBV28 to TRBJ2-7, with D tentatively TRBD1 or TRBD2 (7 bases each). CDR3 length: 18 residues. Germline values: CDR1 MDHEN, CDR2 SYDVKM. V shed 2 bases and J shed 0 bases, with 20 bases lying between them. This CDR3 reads CASSLRIHRGGPSYEQYF. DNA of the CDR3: TGTGCCAGCAGTTTACGCATCCACAGGGGAGGGCCCTCCTACGAGCAGTACTTC.